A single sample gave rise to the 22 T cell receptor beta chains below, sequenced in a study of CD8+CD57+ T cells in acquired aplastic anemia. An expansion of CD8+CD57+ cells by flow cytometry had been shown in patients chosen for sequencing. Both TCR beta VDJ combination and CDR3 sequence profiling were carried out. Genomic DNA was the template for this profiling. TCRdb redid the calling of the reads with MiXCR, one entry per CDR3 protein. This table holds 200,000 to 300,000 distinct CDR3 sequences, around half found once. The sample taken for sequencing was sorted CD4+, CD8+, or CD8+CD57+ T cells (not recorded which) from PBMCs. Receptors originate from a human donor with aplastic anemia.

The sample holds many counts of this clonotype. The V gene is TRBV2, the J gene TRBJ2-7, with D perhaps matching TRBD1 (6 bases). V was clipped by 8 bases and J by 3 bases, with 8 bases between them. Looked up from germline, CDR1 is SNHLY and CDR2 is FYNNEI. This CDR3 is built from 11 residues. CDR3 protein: CASSDSYEQYF. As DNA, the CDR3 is TGTGCCAGCTCGGACAGCTACGAGCAGTACTTC.

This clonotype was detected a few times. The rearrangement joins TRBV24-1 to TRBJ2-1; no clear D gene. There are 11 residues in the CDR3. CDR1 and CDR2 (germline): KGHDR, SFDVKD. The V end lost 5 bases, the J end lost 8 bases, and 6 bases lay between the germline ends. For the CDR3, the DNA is TGTGCCACCAGTGTCGGATATGAGCAGTTCTTC. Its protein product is CATSVGYEQFF.

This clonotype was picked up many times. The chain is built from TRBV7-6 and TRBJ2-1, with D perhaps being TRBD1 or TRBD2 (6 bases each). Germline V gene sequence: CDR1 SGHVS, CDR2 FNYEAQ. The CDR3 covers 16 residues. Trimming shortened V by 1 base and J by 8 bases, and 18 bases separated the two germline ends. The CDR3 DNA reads TGTGCCAGCAGCTTAGTTTACGCGGGACACAACGATGAGCAGTTCTTC. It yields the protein CASSLVYAGHNDEQFF.

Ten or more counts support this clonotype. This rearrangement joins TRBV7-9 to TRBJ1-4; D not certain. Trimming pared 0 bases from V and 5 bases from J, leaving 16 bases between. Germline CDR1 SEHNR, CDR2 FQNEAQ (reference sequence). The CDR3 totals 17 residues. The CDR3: CASSLAGGLPLNEKLFF. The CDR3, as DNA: TGTGCCAGCAGCTTAGCGGGAGGATTACCACTAAATGAAAAACTGTTTTTT.

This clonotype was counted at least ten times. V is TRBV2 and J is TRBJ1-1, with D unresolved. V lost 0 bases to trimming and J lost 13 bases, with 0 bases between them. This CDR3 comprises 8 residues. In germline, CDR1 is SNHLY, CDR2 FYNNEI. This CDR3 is CASSEAFF. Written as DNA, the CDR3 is TGTGCCAGCAGTGAAGCTTTCTTT.

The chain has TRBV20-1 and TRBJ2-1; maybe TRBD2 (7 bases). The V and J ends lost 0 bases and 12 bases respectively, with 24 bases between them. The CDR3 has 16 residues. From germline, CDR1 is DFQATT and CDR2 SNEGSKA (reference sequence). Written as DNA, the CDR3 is TGCAGTGCTAGAGATTTTAAGGCGGGGGACACAGATACGCAGTTCTTC. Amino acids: CSARDFKAGDTDTQFF.

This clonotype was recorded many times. The DNA of the CDR3 is TGTGCCAGCAGAACAGGGGATAGGGCCGGGGAGCTGTTTTTT. This sequence encodes CASRTGDRAGELFF. J is TRBJ2-2 and V is TRBV7-9; the match to TRBD1 covers 7 bases. The trim removed 6 bases at V and 6 bases at J, leaving 7 bases unmatched. From germline, CDR1 is SEHNR and CDR2 FQNEAQ (reference sequence). The length of the CDR3 is 14 residues.

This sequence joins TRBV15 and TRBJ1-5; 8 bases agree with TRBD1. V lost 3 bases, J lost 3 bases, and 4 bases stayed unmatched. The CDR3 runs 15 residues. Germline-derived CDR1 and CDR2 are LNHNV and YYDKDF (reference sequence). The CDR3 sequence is CATSSTGGLNQPQHF. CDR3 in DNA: TGTGCCACCAGCAGTACAGGGGGACTCAATCAGCCCCAGCATTTT.

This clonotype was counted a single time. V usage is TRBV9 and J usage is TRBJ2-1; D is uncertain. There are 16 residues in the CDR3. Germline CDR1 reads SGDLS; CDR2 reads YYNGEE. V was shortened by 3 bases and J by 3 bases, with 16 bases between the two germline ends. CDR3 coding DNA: TGTGCCAGCAGCGAACAAGGGAACCCACTCTACAATGAGCAGTTCTTC. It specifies CASSEQGNPLYNEQFF.

CDR3 nucleotide sequence: TGCAGTGCTCCAAGGACTAGCGGTCTCACAGATACGCAGTATTTT. Protein: CSAPRTSGLTDTQYF. This chain connects TRBV20-1 to TRBJ2-3; 10 bases are a match to TRBD2. V gave up 5 bases and J gave up 2 bases; unmatched junction bases: 7. CDR1 is DFQATT and CDR2 is SNEGSKA in the germline V gene (reference sequence). The CDR3 is 15 residues long.

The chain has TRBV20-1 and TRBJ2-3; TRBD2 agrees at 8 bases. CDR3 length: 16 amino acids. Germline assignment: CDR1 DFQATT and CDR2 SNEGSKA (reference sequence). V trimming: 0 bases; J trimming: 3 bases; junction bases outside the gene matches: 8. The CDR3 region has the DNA TGCAGTGCTAGAGACCCCTCGACTAGCGCTACAGATACGCAGTATTTT. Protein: CSARDPSTSATDTQYF.

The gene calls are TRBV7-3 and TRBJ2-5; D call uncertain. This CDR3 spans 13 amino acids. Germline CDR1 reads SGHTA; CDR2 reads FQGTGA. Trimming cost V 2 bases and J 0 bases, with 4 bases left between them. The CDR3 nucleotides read TGTGCCAGCAGCTTATTTGACCAAGAGACCCAGTACTTC. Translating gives CASSLFDQETQYF.

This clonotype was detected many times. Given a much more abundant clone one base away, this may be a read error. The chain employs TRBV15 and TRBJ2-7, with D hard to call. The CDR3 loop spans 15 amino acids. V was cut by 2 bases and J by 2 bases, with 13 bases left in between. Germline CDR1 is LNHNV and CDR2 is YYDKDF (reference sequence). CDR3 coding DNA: TGTGCCACCAGCAGAAATTGGACGGTGCCCTACGAGCAGTACTTC. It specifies CATSRNWTVPYEQYF.

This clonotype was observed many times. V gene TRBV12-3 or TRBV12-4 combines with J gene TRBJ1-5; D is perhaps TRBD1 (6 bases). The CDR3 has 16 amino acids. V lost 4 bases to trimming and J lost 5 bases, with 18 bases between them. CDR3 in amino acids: CASSSNNLQGHQPQHF. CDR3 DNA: TGTGCCAGCAGTTCGAACAACTTACAGGGTCATCAGCCCCAGCATTTT.

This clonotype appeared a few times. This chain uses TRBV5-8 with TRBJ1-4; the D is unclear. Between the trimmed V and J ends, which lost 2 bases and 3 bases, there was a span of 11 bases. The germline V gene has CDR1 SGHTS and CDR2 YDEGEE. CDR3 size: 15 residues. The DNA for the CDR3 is TGTGCCAGCAGCTTTCCTTGGGGTTCTAATGAAAAACTGTTTTTT. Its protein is CASSFPWGSNEKLFF. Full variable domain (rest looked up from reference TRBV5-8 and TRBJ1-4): EAGVTQSPTHLIKTRGQQATLRCSPISGHTSVYWYQQALGLGLQFLLWYDEGEERNRGNFPPRFSGRQFPNYSSELNVNALELEDSALYLCASSFPWGSNEKLFFGSGTQLSVL.

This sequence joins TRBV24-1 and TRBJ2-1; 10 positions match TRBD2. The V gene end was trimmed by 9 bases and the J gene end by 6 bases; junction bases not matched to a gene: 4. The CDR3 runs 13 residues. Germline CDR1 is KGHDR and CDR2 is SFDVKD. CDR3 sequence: CATQRGGINEQFF. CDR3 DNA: TGTGCCACCCAGCGGGGGGGCATCAATGAGCAGTTCTTC.

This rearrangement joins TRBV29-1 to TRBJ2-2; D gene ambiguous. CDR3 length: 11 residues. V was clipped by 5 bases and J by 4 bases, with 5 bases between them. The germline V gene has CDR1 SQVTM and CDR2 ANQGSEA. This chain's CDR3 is CSVSATGELFF. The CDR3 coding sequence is TGCAGCGTTAGCGCCACCGGGGAGCTGTTTTTT.

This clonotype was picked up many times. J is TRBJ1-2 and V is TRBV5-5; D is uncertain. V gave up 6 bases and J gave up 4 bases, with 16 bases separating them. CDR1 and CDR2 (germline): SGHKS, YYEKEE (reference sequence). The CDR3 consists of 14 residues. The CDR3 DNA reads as TGTGCCAGCACCTTTGAAGGAGTTTTCTATGGCTACACCTTC. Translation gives CASTFEGVFYGYTF.

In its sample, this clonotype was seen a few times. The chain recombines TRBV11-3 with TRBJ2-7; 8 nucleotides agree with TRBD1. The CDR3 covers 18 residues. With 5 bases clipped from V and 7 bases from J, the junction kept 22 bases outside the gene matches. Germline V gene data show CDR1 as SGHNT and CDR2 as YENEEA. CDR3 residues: CASSDGLQGAIGIHEQYF. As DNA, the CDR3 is TGTGCCAGCAGCGACGGACTTCAGGGGGCTATAGGAATCCATGAGCAGTACTTC. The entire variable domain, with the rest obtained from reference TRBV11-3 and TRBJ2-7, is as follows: EAGVVQSPRYKIIEKKQPVAFWCNPISGHNTLYWYLQNLGQGPELLIRYENEEAVDDSQLPKDRFSAERLKGVDSTLKIQPAELGDSAVYLCASSDGLQGAIGIHEQYFGPGTRLTVT.

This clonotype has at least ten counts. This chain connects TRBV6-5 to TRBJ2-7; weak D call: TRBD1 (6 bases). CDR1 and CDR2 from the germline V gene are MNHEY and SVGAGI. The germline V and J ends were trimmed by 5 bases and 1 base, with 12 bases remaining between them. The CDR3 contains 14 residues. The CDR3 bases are TGTGCCAGCAGTCCGACGGACAGATCCTACGAGCAGTACTTC. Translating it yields CASSPTDRSYEQYF.

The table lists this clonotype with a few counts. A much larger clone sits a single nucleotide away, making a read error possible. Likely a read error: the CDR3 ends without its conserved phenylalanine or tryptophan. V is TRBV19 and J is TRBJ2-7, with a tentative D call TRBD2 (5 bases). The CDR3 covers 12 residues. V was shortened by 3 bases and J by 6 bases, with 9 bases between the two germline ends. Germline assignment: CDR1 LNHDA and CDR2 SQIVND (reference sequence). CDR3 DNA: TGTGCCAGTAGTATCGGGATGTCCGAGCAGTACCTC. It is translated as CASSIGMSEQYL.

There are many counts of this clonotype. The CDR3: CASSVGGGLHTEAFF. The DNA of the CDR3 is TGTGCCAGCAGCGTAGGTGGCGGGCTACACACTGAAGCTTTCTTT. The chain uses TRBV9 and TRBJ1-1, with no clear D. The CDR3 is 15 residues long. Per germline, CDR1 SGDLS and CDR2 YYNGEE. V lost 0 bases to trimming and J lost 3 bases, with 12 bases between them.